This T cell receptor beta chain was profiled in a study of shared clonotypes between healthy human individuals. HIV-negative, healthy adults without recent acute infections or vaccinations were the donors. Into CD45RA+ naive and CD45RA-negative memory subsets, the CD4+ cells were split. The sorted-subset replicate PCRs were given around 0.2 ug DNA, which is tens of thousands of T cell genomes. Some clones are missing from TCRdb's copy, which holds only in-frame ones; the method was immunoSEQ multiplex PCR. This sample carries about 1.5 million clones, approximately 98% of them seen once, and the ten largest clones take around 0.45%. The V gene's germline CDR1 is SGHRS and CDR2 YFSETQ. Between the trimmed V and J ends, which lost 0 bases and 0 bases, there was a span of 10 bases. The CDR3 is 15 residues long.

The TCR originated in a man aged 25 to 45 in good health. The chain recombines TRBV5-1 with TRBJ2-7; D possibly corresponds to TRBD1 (5 bases). Source material: naive CD4+ T cells sorted from blood. The subset was: CD45RA+ positively selected. CDR3 nucleotides: TGCGCCAGCAGCTTGGTAGGGGCATTCTCCTACGAGCAGTACTTC. Translation: CASSLVGAFSYEQYF.